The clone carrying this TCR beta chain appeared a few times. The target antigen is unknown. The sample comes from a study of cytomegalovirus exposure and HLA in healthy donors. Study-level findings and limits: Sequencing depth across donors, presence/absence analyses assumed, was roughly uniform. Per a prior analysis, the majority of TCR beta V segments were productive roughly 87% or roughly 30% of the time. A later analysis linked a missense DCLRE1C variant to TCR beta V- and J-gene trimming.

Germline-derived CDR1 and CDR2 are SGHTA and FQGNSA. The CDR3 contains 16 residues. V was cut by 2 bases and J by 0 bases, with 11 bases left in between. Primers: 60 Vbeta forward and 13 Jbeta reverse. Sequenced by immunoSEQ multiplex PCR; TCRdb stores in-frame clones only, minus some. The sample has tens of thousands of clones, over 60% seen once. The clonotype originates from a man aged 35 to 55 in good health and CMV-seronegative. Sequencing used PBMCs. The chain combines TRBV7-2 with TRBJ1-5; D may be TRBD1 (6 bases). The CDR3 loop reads CASSLSSRGSNQPQHF. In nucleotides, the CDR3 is TGTGCCAGCAGCTTAAGCAGCAGGGGTAGCAATCAGCCCCAGCATTTT.